The clone carrying this T cell receptor beta chain came up many times. What it binds is not known. Isolation of PBMCs was performed on 8.5 to 10 ml fresh peripheral blood. TCR beta CDR3 sequences were amplified from RNA transcripts. The HTBI primer set drove a first-round RT-PCR of the TCR CDR3. In TCRdb, the multiplex PCR reads were re-called with MiXCR into one record per CDR3 protein. The data hold nearly 600,000 distinct CDR3 sequences, with approximately 14% observed a single time. The data were taken from a study of T cells in Graves' hyperthyroidism and ophthalmopathy. Overall study: The authors collected peripheral blood at initial diagnosis, before any treatment.

Study results and caveats: Blood samples included most of the expanded thyroid clonotypes exceeding 0.001. Ophthalmopathy prediction by the model preceded onset by a median approximately six months.

The specimen sequenced was blood. The source is a woman in her twenties or thirties with Graves' hyperthyroidism that later progressed to Graves' ophthalmopathy.

This chain's CDR3 is CASSERGQVGSYEQYF. The CDR3 DNA sequence: TGTGCCAGCAGTGAAAGAGGGCAGGTGGGCTCCTACGAGCAGTACTTC. The V and J genes are TRBV6-1 and TRBJ2-7, with D maybe TRBD2 (5 bases). Germline lookup yields CDR1 MNHNS and CDR2 SASEGT. The CDR3 contains 16 residues. Between the trimmed V and J ends, which lost 2 bases and 0 bases, there was a span of 14 bases.